This T cell receptor beta chain was found in a study of blood T cell repertoires in COVID-19. In the original workflow: How many nucleated cells were present was estimated from reference gene primer amplification. Assay: immunoSEQ multiplex PCR; the TCRdb copy retains only in-frame clones and omits some. V and J calls and clone size are as listed in that table; D and trimming were resolved from the DNA. The sample holds 250,000 to 300,000 clones; roughly four fifths are singletons and the top ten take about 3.4%. Across under 25 US areas, participants ranged in age from 18 to 89 years. The study assigned cohorts using participant-reported clinical history. The sequence came from a man aged 50 or older who had recovered from COVID-19. The sequenced sample was PBMCs or T cells enriched from blood (not recorded which).

CDR3 protein: CASSYRQGYQPQHF. In nucleotides, the CDR3 is TGTGCCAGCAGTTACAGGCAGGGATATCAGCCCCAGCATTTT. The genes are TRBV6-5 and TRBJ1-5; D is perhaps TRBD1 (5 bases). Trimming removed 2 bases at V and 5 bases at J, with 10 bases between. CDR1 is MNHEY and CDR2 is SVGAGI in the germline V gene. This CDR3 comprises 14 residues.